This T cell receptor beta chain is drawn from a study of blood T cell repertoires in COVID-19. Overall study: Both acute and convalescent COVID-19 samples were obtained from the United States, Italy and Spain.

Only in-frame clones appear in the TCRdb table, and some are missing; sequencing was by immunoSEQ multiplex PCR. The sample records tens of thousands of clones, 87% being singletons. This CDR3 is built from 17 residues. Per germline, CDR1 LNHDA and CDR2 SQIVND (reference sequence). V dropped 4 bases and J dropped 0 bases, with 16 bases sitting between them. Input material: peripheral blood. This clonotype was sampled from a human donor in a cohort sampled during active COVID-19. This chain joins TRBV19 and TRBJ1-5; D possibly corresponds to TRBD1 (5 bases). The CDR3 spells CASSTPIQVVSNQPQHF. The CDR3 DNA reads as TGTGCCAGTAGTACCCCAATACAGGTAGTTAGCAATCAGCCCCAGCATTTT.